This paragraph reports one TCR beta chain. Its antigen is undetermined. Libraries were prepared by immunoSEQ multiplex PCR; TCRdb keeps only in-frame clonotypes and omits some of them. The table includes 100,000 to 150,000 clones, approximately 88% detected once. CDR3 length equals 16 residues. The V gene lost 5 bases and the J gene lost 1 base, with 14 bases spanning the gap. Germline CDR1 SGHTA, CDR2 FQGNSA. The record originates from a study of T cell responses to AZD1222 COVID-19 vaccine. Study findings and constraints: Unmutated variant regions reportedly attract nearly half of all spike-specific TCRs. The span of vaccine-associated CD4 TCRs extended across spike, with dominance at 160-218 and 743-854.

V usage is TRBV7-2 and J usage is TRBJ2-2; D remains ambiguous. The sequencing here drew on peripheral blood, taken on day 0 of AZD1222 vaccination. The receptor comes from an adult in good health. CDR3 sequence: CASSRQGGLNTGELFF. As DNA, the CDR3 is TGTGCCAGCAGCCGTCAAGGCGGATTGAACACCGGGGAGCTGTTTTTT.